The rows below give T cell receptor beta chains drawn from one sample of a study of cytomegalovirus exposure and HLA in healthy donors. Data came from immunoSEQ multiplex PCR; TCRdb stores just in-frame clones and leaves some out. This table has about 140,000 clones, around 86% appearing once. The sequencing sample was made of PBMCs. These receptors came from a woman between 50 and 59 years old in good health and CMV-seropositive. Both conserved end residues are part of each CDR3. D genes are given only for firm matches. The listing skips clone size in some rows; elsewhere it reads once, few, many or a size class.

TRBD1,TRBJ2-3,TRBV18,-,TGTGCCAGCTCACCAGTTTCCCAAGTCCCCAGACAGGGGGAGAACACAGATACGCAGTATTTT,CASSPVSQVPRQGENTDTQYF
-,TRBJ2-1,TRBV4-1,-,TGCGCCAGCAGCAACCGGGACGGGAGCTACAATGAGCAGTTCTTC,CASSNRDGSYNEQFF
TRBD2,TRBJ2-7,TRBV7-9,-,TGTGCCAGCAGCCAACTAGCGGGAGAGGGGTACGAGCAGTACTTC,CASSQLAGEGYEQYF
-,TRBJ2-7,TRBV4-1,-,TGCGCCAGCAGCCAAGAGGCAGGGGAGTGGTACGAGCAGTACTTC,CASSQEAGEWYEQYF
TRBD2,TRBJ2-5,TRBV7-3,-,TGTGCCAGCAGCCCCCGGAGGGCGGGAGTAGAGACCCAGTACTTC,CASSPRRAGVETQYF
-,TRBJ1-3,TRBV11-2,-,TGTGCCAGCAGCTTGCAGGGGCCTTCTGGAAACACCATATATTTT,CASSLQGPSGNTIYF
-,TRBJ1-1,TRBV5-5,-,TGTGCCAGCAGCTTCGTCGCGTTGAACACTGAAGCTTTCTTT,CASSFVALNTEAFF
TRBD2,TRBJ2-1,TRBV6-1,-,TGTGCCAGCAGTGAAGAACTAGCGGCCAGTCAGTTCTTC,CASSEELAASQFF
TRBD2,TRBJ2-2,TRBV30,-,TGTGCCTGGAGGGGACGGGGGGGGAAGGGCGGGGAGCTGTTTTTT,CAWRGRGGKGGELFF
TRBD1,TRBJ1-2,TRBV6-6,-,TGTGCCAGCAGTGGACAGGGGGTCCCCCTTGGCTACACCTTC,CASSGQGVPLGYTF
TRBD1,TRBJ1-4,TRBV30,-,TGTGCCTGGATCGGACAGGGTGGGGGTCGTGAAAAACTGTTTTTT,CAWIGQGGGREKLFF
TRBD2,TRBJ2-3,TRBV9,-,TGTGCCAGCAGCGTAGATACTAGCGGAACCACAGATACGCAGTATTTT,CASSVDTSGTTDTQYF
-,TRBJ2-7,TRBV7-2,-,TGTGCCAGCAGCTTAGATCCTCAGGCGAGCTCCTACGAGCAGTACTTC,CASSLDPQASSYEQYF
-,TRBJ2-1,TRBV4-3,-,TGCGCCAGCAGCCAAACTCAGACATGGGATGAGCAGTTCTTC,CASSQTQTWDEQFF
-,TRBJ2-2,TRBV10-3,-,TGTGCCCTCGGGGTCGCGAACACCGGGGAGCTGTTTTTT,CALGVANTGELFF
-,TRBJ1-4,TRBV4-1,-,TGCGCCAGCAGCCAACCAGGATCTAATGAAAAACTGTTTTTT,CASSQPGSNEKLFF
-,TRBJ2-3,TRBV30,-,TGTGCCTGGGGAATGGTCGGGGGCACAGATACGCAGTATTTT,CAWGMVGGTDTQYF
-,TRBJ2-1,TRBV28,-,TGTGCCAGCATCCCAAGCGGAAGCTCCTACAATGAGCAGTTCTTC,CASIPSGSSYNEQFF
TRBD1,TRBJ1-2,TRBV7-2,-,TGTGCCAGCAGCTTGGGACAGGTTAACTATGGCTACACCTTC,CASSLGQVNYGYTF
TRBD1,TRBJ1-1,TRBV30,-,TGTGCCTGGAGTTTAGGGACAGGGTACCCTGAAGCTTTCTTT,CAWSLGTGYPEAFF
-,TRBJ1-1,TRBV29-1,-,TGCAGCGTTGAAGTAAGAGGGAAGAACACTGAAGCTTTCTTT,CSVEVRGKNTEAFF
TRBD2,TRBJ2-1,TRBV6-1,-,TGTGCCAGCAGTGTGTTAGCGGGGGAGGGGAATGAGCAGTTCTTC,CASSVLAGEGNEQFF
TRBD2,TRBJ2-7,TRBV4-1,-,TGCGCCAGCAGCCAACCGACTAGCGGGAGAAGCGAGCAGTACTTC,CASSQPTSGRSEQYF
-,TRBJ1-2,TRBV4-1,-,TGCGCCAGCAGCCACCCCTTGAGTCGACAGAATGGCTACACCTTC,CASSHPLSRQNGYTF
-,TRBJ2-3,TRBV28,-,TGTGCCAGCGGCCTTTTTAGGGGGACCCGCACAGATACGCAGTATTTT,CASGLFRGTRTDTQYF
-,TRBJ2-3,TRBV2,-,TGTGCCAGCGACTACAGGGGAGGAGATACGCAGTATTTT,CASDYRGGDTQYF
-,TRBJ1-2,TRBV5-4,-,TGTGCCAGCAGCTTGGGCACCCCGCGGTATGGCTACACCTTC,CASSLGTPRYGYTF
-,TRBJ2-6,TRBV5-1,-,TGCGCCAGCAGCTTGGCCGGCTCTGGGGCCAACGTCCTGACTTTC,CASSLAGSGANVLTF
TRBD2,TRBJ2-5,TRBV5-1,-,TGCGCCAGCAGCGTGGGACTAGCGGGTGGGGGCCAAGAGACCCAGTACTTC,CASSVGLAGGGQETQYF
TRBD1,TRBJ1-1,TRBV28,-,TGTGCCAGCATATACAGGGGGCGCGAGGGGAACACTGAAGCTTTCTTT,CASIYRGREGNTEAFF
-,TRBJ1-2,TRBV2,once,TGTGCCAGCAGTGAACCCGGGACTTTTAACTATGGCTACACCTTC,CASSEPGTFNYGYTF
-,TRBJ2-4,TRBV28,once,TGTGCCAGCAGTTTTATTTACGGGGGAGGAGGTTTAGCCAAAAACATTCAGTACTTC,CASSFIYGGGGLAKNIQYF
TRBD1,TRBJ2-3,TRBV5-1,-,TGCGCCAGCAGTAGGGACAGGGCGGCAGATACGCAGTATTTT,CASSRDRAADTQYF
-,TRBJ1-1,TRBV10-3,-,TGTGCCATCAGTGAGACAGGTGGTACTGAAGCTTTCTTT,CAISETGGTEAFF
-,TRBJ1-2,TRBV25-1,-,TGTGCCAGCGGAGATGGCTACACCTTC,CASGDGYTF
-,TRBJ1-4,TRBV6-5,-,TGTGCCAGCAGTATGACAGCAAATGAAAAACTGTTTTTT,CASSMTANEKLFF
-,TRBJ1-2,TRBV19,-,TGTGCCAGTAGTATCTTGCCAGGGGATGGCTACACCTTC,CASSILPGDGYTF
-,TRBJ1-6,TRBV9,-,TGTGCCAGCAGCCCCCAGGGGAACGGGAATAATTCACCCCTCCACTTT,CASSPQGNGNNSPLHF
TRBD1,TRBJ1-2,TRBV6-1,-,TGTGCCAGCAGCCCGAGCTGGGGACAGGGCGGGGGCTACACCTTC,CASSPSWGQGGGYTF
TRBD1,TRBJ2-7,TRBV28,-,TGTGCCAGCGAGCCGGGACAGGGCTACGAGCAGTACTTC,CASEPGQGYEQYF
-,TRBJ1-5,TRBV28,few,TGTGCCAGCAGTTTCCACCTAGGGGGCAATCAGCCCCAGCATTTT,CASSFHLGGNQPQHF
-,TRBJ2-1,TRBV27,-,TGTGCCAGCAGTTTAAAGAGGGGGACGTACTATGAGCAGTTCTTC,CASSLKRGTYYEQFF
-,TRBJ2-1,TRBV5-1,once,TGCGCCAGCAGCTTGGAGACTAGTTACAATGAGCAGTTCTTC,CASSLETSYNEQFF
TRBD1,TRBJ2-7,TRBV7-8,-,TGTGCCAGCACCCTGCGCGGACAGGTAGCCTACGAGCAGTACTTC,CASTLRGQVAYEQYF
TRBD1,TRBJ1-4,TRBV7-9,-,TGTGCCAGCAGCCCCACAGGGGGCGAGGGGGAAAAACTGTTTTTT,CASSPTGGEGEKLFF
TRBD1,TRBJ1-2,TRBV30,-,TGTGCCTGGAGTCACAGGGGGCTTGGCTACACCTTC,CAWSHRGLGYTF